One and the same sample provided the 16 T cell receptor beta chains below, sequenced in a study of blood T cell repertoires in COVID-19. Generated by immunoSEQ multiplex PCR, the TCRdb table keeps only in-frame clones and is missing some. The sample holds about 90,000 clones, 77% seen once. Sequenced sample: peripheral blood. Every receptor here comes from a woman older than 75 with acute or convalescent COVID-19.

This clone was picked up a small number of times. This chain uses TRBV7-9 with TRBJ1-1; TRBD1 agrees at 11 bases. Germline assignment: CDR1 SEHNR and CDR2 FQNEAQ (reference sequence). This CDR3 has 15 residues. With 2 bases clipped from V and 11 bases from J, the junction kept 10 bases outside the gene matches. DNA for the CDR3: TGTGCCAGCAGCTTATACAGGACAGGGGGCAATAGGGCTTTCTTT. Translated: CASSLYRTGGNRAFF.

This chain joins TRBV11-2 and TRBJ2-2, with D hard to call. V gave up 3 bases and J gave up 1 base, with 12 bases separating them. Germline loops: CDR1 SGHAT, CDR2 FQNNGV. The CDR3 is 16 residues long. CDR3 bases: TGTGCCAGCAGCTTTAGCCACACACGGAACACCGGGGAGCTGTTTTTT. It codes for CASSFSHTRNTGELFF.

The CDR3 protein is CASSYSEGSSEQYF. CDR3 nucleotide sequence: TGTGCCAGCAGTTACTCAGAGGGCAGCTCTGAGCAGTACTTC. This chain connects TRBV6-2 or TRBV6-3 to TRBJ2-7; D perhaps matches TRBD2 (5 bases). V was trimmed by 0 bases and J by 7 bases, leaving 13 bases between them. The CDR3 is 14 residues long. Looked up from germline, CDR1 is MNHEY and CDR2 is SVGEGT.

The CDR3 protein is CATSISGTGGRNTIYF. The CDR3 DNA reads TGTGCCACCAGCATATCCGGGACAGGGGGCCGAAACACCATATATTTT. The genes are TRBV15 and TRBJ1-3, with 12 positions matching TRBD1. The CDR3 totals 16 residues. Germline CDR1 LNHNV, CDR2 YYDKDF (reference sequence). After removal of 4 bases from V and 5 bases from J, the junction contained 6 bases not matched to a gene.

The rearrangement joins TRBV10-3 to TRBJ1-1, with 10 bases that match TRBD1. This CDR3 has 14 residues. Germline V CDR1 and CDR2: ENHRY, SYGVKD. With 4 bases clipped from V and 5 bases from J, the junction kept 4 bases outside the gene matches. The CDR3 region is CAISGTGGWTEAFF. The CDR3 DNA reads as TGTGCCATCAGTGGGACAGGGGGGTGGACTGAAGCTTTCTTT.

The V and J genes are TRBV28 and TRBJ1-2, with D uncertain. The V end was cut by 4 bases, the J end by 8 bases, with 17 bases between. Germline CDR1 and CDR2: MDHEN and SYDVKM. This CDR3 spans 14 amino acids. The DNA of the CDR3 is TGTGCCAGCAGTTCCCCCCCGGGGAGGGTCGGCTACACCTTC. It encodes CASSSPPGRVGYTF.

In its sample, this clone was seen a few times. The V call is TRBV11-1, the J call TRBJ2-3, with D hard to call. Germline-derived CDR1 and CDR2 are SGHAT and FQDESV (reference sequence). This CDR3 region has 13 residues. The ends were cut back, 5 bases at V and 2 bases at J, with 8 bases in the middle. CDR3 DNA: TGTGCCAGCAGCCCTAGACTCACAGATACGCAGTATTTT. Translated: CASSPRLTDTQYF.

The V and J genes are TRBV6-6 and TRBJ2-6; D gene uncertain. The CDR3 consists of 14 residues. Per germline, CDR1 MNHNY and CDR2 SVGAGI (reference sequence). V was pared by 2 bases and J by 4 bases, with 6 bases between. CDR3 in DNA: TGTGCCAGCAGTTACCAGTACGGGGCCAACGTCCTGACTTTC. As protein: CASSYQYGANVLTF.

This chain connects TRBV30 to TRBJ2-3; 7 positions match TRBD2. Looked up from germline, CDR1 is GTSNPN and CDR2 is SVGIG (reference sequence). The CDR3 spans 14 residues. V lost 7 bases, J lost 4 bases, and 11 bases stayed unmatched. The CDR3 DNA reads TGTGCCTACCAGCGGGGACGATTACCAGATACGCAGTATTTT. The encoded protein is CAYQRGRLPDTQYF.

This clone was recorded a few times. V is TRBV6-5 and J is TRBJ1-2; 7 bases fit TRBD1. The germline V gene has CDR1 MNHEY and CDR2 SVGAGI. CDR3 size: 15 residues. J lost 4 bases, V lost 6 bases, and 11 bases had no gene match. DNA of the CDR3: TGTGCCAGCAGGTTGAACAGGGGTCGAGGCTATGGCTACACCTTC. Translating it yields CASRLNRGRGYGYTF.

The sample holds one count of this clone. The chain combines TRBV2 with TRBJ1-3; D is perhaps TRBD1 (5 bases). Germline CDR1 and CDR2: SNHLY and FYNNEI. The V end lost 2 bases, the J end lost 6 bases, and 17 bases lay between the germline ends. The CDR3 extends over 16 amino acids. The CDR3: CASSEMFGQFKNTIYF. The CDR3 bases are TGTGCCAGCAGTGAAATGTTTGGACAATTTAAAAACACCATATATTTT.

This clone was recorded only once. V and J are TRBV14 and TRBJ1-6; D gene unclear. CDR3 length: 15 residues. Germline V gene sequence: CDR1 SGHDN, CDR2 FVKESK. Trimming removed 3 bases at V and 2 bases at J, with 8 bases between. The CDR3 DNA reads as TGTGCCAGCAGCCACGGGATCCCCTATAATTCACCCCTCCACTTT. Translating gives CASSHGIPYNSPLHF.

This clone was picked up many times. The chain combines TRBV18 with TRBJ1-4; D remains unclear. The length of the CDR3 is 14 residues. V lost 2 bases and J 7 bases, leaving 11 bases between the germline ends. Germline V gene lookup returns CDR1 KGHSH and CDR2 LQKENI. CDR3 loop: CASSPDGVGEKLFF. The CDR3 nucleotides are TGTGCCAGCTCACCAGACGGGGTTGGTGAAAAACTGTTTTTT.

The genes are TRBV25-1 and TRBJ2-1; maybe TRBD2 (5 bases). Trimming took 2 bases from V and 3 from J, leaving 14 bases between them. The germline gives CDR1 MGHDK, CDR2 SYGVNS. The CDR3 totals 16 residues. The CDR3 nucleotides are TGTGCCAGCAGTGAAGAGGGCGCGGTTCTCTACAATGAGCAGTTCTTC. Translating it yields CASSEEGAVLYNEQFF. The variable domain in full, completed from reference TRBV25-1 and TRBJ2-1, reads EADIYQTPRYLVIGTGKKITLECSQTMGHDKMYWYQQDPGMELHLIHYSYGVNSTEKGDLSSESTVSRIRTEHFPLTLESARPSHTSQYLCASSEEGAVLYNEQFFGPGTRLTVL.

The chain uses TRBV5-4 and TRBJ2-7, with 10 bases fitting TRBD2. Germline V gene lookup returns CDR1 SGHNT and CDR2 YYREEE (reference sequence). Trimming at V came to 4 bases and at J to 4 bases, leaving 8 bases not matched to a gene. This CDR3 contains 15 residues. The CDR3 protein is CASSVDSGRSYEQYF. The CDR3 region has the DNA TGTGCCAGCAGCGTCGATAGCGGGAGGTCATACGAGCAGTACTTC.

The chain joins TRBV7-2 to TRBJ1-1; 7 bases map to TRBD1. Trimming took 6 bases from V and 2 from J; bases not matched to a gene: 12. Germline-derived CDR1 and CDR2 are SGHTA and FQGNSA. The CDR3 loop spans 16 amino acids. The CDR3 DNA is TGTGCCAGCAGTTCACTGGGACAGCCGGGCAACACTGAAGCTTTCTTT. Amino acids: CASSSLGQPGNTEAFF.